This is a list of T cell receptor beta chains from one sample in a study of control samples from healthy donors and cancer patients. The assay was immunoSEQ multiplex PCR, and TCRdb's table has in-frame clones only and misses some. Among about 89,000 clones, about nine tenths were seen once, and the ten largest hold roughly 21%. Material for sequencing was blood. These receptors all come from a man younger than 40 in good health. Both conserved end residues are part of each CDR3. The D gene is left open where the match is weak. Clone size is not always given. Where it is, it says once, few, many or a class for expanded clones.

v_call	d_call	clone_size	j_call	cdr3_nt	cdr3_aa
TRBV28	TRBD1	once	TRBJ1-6	TGTGCCAGCAGGGGACAGGGTGGTTCACCCCTCCACTTT	CASRGQGGSPLHF
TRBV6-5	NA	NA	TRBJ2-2	TGTGCCACCGACAAGGGAAACACCGGGGAGCTGTTTTTT	CATDKGNTGELFF
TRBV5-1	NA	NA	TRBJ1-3	TGCGCCAGCAGTAGCAGCTCTGGAAACACCATATATTTT	CASSSSSGNTIYF
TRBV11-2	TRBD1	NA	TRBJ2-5	TGTGCCAGCAGCTGGGGACAGGGGTCTTGGAGAGAGACCCAGTACTTC	CASSWGQGSWRETQYF
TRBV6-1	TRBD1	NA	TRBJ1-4	TGTGCCAGCAGTGAAGGAGACAGGGATAATGAAAAACTGTTTTTT	CASSEGDRDNEKLFF
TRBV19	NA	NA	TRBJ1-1	TGTGCCAGTAGTATCGGGACGGGGAACACTGAAGCTTTCTTT	CASSIGTGNTEAFF
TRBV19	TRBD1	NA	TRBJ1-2	TGTGCCAGTACGACCCTGGACAGGGAAGGTGGCTACACCTTC	CASTTLDREGGYTF
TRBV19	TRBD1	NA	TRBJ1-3	TGTGCCAGTACGGGACAGTCGGTCTCTGGAAACACCATATATTTT	CASTGQSVSGNTIYF
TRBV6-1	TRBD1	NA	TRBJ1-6	TGTGCCAGCAGCGGGACAGGGGGCGCCGATTCACCCCTCCACTTT	CASSGTGGADSPLHF
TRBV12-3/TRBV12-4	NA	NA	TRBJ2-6	TGTGCCAGCAGTTTCCGGGGGGCCAACGTCCTGACTTTC	CASSFRGANVLTF
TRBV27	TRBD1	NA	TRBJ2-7	TGTGCCAGCAGTCACAGGGGGCTATCCTACGAGCAGTACTTC	CASSHRGLSYEQYF
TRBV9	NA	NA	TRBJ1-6	TGTGCCAGCAGGCCTGGGGTTGTGAATTCACCCCTCCACTTT	CASRPGVVNSPLHF
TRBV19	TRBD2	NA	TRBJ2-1	TGTGCCAGTAGTACGGGCCTGGGCGGGGGGGCCTACAATGAGCAGTTCTTC	CASSTGLGGGAYNEQFF
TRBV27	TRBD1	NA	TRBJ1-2	TGTGCCAGTGGGGAGACAGGGTTGAGAGGCTACACCTTC	CASGETGLRGYTF
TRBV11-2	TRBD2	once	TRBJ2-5	TGTGCCAGCAGCTTAGGTACTAGCGGACAAGAGACCCAGTACTTC	CASSLGTSGQETQYF
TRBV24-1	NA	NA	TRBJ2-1	TGTGCCACCAGTGATTTTTCCTTAGAGCAGTTCTTC	CATSDFSLEQFF
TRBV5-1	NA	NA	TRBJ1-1	TGCGCCAGCACCCAAAGGGGGGGGAACACTGAAGCTTTCTTT	CASTQRGGNTEAFF
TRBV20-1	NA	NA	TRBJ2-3	TGCAGTGCTAGTAGAGGGGGGCAAGTCCTCTCAGATACGCAGTATTTT	CSASRGGQVLSDTQYF
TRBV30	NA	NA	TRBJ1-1	TGTGCCTGGAGTGTTGTCCGGGGCACTGAAGCTTTCTTT	CAWSVVRGTEAFF
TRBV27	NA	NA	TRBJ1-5	TGTGCCAGCAGTTTGAGGGGTGGCAATCAGCCCCAGCATTTT	CASSLRGGNQPQHF
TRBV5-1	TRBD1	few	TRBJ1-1	TGCGCCAGCAGCCAGGGACAGGCCACCACTGAAGCTTTCTTT	CASSQGQATTEAFF
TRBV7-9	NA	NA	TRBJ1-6	TGTGCCAGCAGCTCCGGGACGGGCAATTCACCCCTCCACTTT	CASSSGTGNSPLHF
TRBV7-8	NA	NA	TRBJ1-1	TGTGCCAGCAGCCCCTACAGGGCCATGAACACTGAAGCTTTCTTT	CASSPYRAMNTEAFF
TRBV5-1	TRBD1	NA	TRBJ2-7	TGCGCCAGCAGCCCCTCGGGACAGGGATACTACGAGCAGTACTTC	CASSPSGQGYYEQYF
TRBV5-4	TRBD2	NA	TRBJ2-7	TGTGCCAGCAGCAGGACTAGCGCCTCCTACGAGCAGTACTTC	CASSRTSASYEQYF
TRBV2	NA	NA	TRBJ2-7	TGTGCCAGTGGGATTTTAAGAGGGGGCGAGCAGTACTTC	CASGILRGGEQYF
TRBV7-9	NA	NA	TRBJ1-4	TGTGCCAGCAGCTATTATATTGAGGTTCCAGAAAAACTGTTTTTT	CASSYYIEVPEKLFF
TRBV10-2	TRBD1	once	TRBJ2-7	TGCGCCAGCAGTGAGGGCAGGGGGCACGAGCAGTACTTC	CASSEGRGHEQYF
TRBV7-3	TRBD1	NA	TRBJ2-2	TGTGCCAGCAGCCCCCGGACAGGTCGGGCCGGGGAGCTGTTTTTT	CASSPRTGRAGELFF
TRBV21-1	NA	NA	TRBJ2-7	TGTGCCAGCAGCAAAGGCGAAGGTGGGGCCTCCTACGAGCAGTACTTC	CASSKGEGGASYEQYF
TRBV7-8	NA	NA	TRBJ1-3	TGTGCCAGTTCCCGAAGGGCCGGAAACACCATATATTTT	CASSRRAGNTIYF
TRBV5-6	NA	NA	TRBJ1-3	TGTGCCAGCAGCCAGGACGGGACTGGAAACACCATATATTTT	CASSQDGTGNTIYF
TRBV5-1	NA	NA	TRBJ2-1	TGCGCCAGCAGCTCCCGTTCAGGGGTGATGGATGAGCAGTTCTTC	CASSSRSGVMDEQFF
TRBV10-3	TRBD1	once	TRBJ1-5	TGTGCCACTAAGCCCTTTGAAGGACAGGGGAGGGGTCAGCCCCAGCATTTT	CATKPFEGQGRGQPQHF
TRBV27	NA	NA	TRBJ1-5	TGTGCCAGCAGTCCGAGCGTAGGGTATAGCAATCAGCCCCAGCATTTT	CASSPSVGYSNQPQHF